The clone carrying this TCR beta chain was counted many times. The V end lost 3 bases, the J end lost 4 bases, and 12 bases lay between the germline ends. This CDR3 contains 14 residues. Arm-PCR of CDR3 regions and iRepertoire HTBI primers were the basis on which TCR beta libraries were built. In TCRdb, the multiplex PCR reads were re-called with MiXCR into one record per CDR3 protein. The data hold more than 300,000 distinct CDR3 sequences, with 12% observed a single time. This record belongs to a study of regulatory T cells in long-lasting Graves disease. Time point described: newly diagnosed GD, antithyroid drugs for less than 3 months. RNA from PBMCs was the source of the TCR library. Roughly 10-milliliter peripheral blood samples went into EDTA tubes. The sample was also linked to a second study, of T cells in Graves' hyperthyroidism and ophthalmopathy. That source notes: Patients aged 18 to 65 with hyperthyroidism were newly diagnosed, with duration under 2 months. The HTBI primer set served for first-round RT-PCR of the TCR CDR3.

This clonotype was sampled from a woman between 18 and 30 years old with Graves disease. The material was peripheral blood mononuclear cells (PBMCs), obtained at new diagnosis, from a patient treated with antithyroid drugs. This rearrangement joins TRBV12-3 or TRBV12-4 to TRBJ1-2; D possibly corresponds to TRBD1 (6 bases). CDR3 nucleotide sequence: TGTGCCAGCAGTTTGAGGGCCAGGGGCTATGGCTACACCTTC. This encodes CASSLRARGYGYTF.